The rows below give T cell receptor beta chains drawn from one sample of a study of post-analysis software for immune sequencing data. TCRdb re-derived calls from the PCR reads in MiXCR, one entry per CDR3 protein. The table shows 800,000 to 950,000 distinct CDR3 sequences, with roughly 50% occurring only once. The sequenced sample was blood. The receptors stem from a girl between 5 and 17 years old with multiple sclerosis. Both conserved end residues are part of each CDR3. The order of the fields is J gene, D gene, clone size, V gene, CDR3 protein, CDR3 DNA. D genes are given only for firm matches. Clone size is shown for a subset of rows, as once, few, many or a class of expanded clone.

TRBJ2-5	TRBD2	few	TRBV19	CASSLGLAAQETQYF	TGTGCCAGTAGCCTAGGACTAGCGGCACAAGAGACCCAGTACTTC
TRBJ2-5	.	.	TRBV20-1	CSAIRDQETQYF	TGCAGTGCTATTCGGGACCAAGAGACCCAGTACTTC
TRBJ2-7	TRBD2	.	TRBV7-9	CASKREDHEQYF	TGTGCCAGCAAGCGGGAGGACCACGAGCAGTACTTC
TRBJ2-3	.	.	TRBV6-2/TRBV6-3	CASSPERDTQYF	TGTGCCAGCAGTCCGGAACGGGATACGCAGTATTTT
TRBJ1-2	.	few	TRBV7-2	CASSLARRGYGYTF	TGTGCCAGCAGCTTAGCGCGGCGGGGCTATGGCTACACCTTC
TRBJ2-7	TRBD1	.	TRBV12-5	CASGTPGQGHGYEQYF	TGTGCTAGTGGCACCCCGGGACAGGGTCATGGGTACGAGCAGTACTTC
TRBJ2-7	TRBD1	.	TRBV2	CASLTDRLYEQYF	TGTGCCAGCCTAACGGACAGGCTTTACGAGCAGTACTTC
TRBJ2-7	TRBD2	.	TRBV29-1	CGAASGTFYEQYF	TGCGGCGCCGCTAGCGGAACATTCTACGAGCAGTACTTC
TRBJ2-3	.	.	TRBV20-1	CSARDAPLDTDTQYF	TGCAGTGCTAGGGACGCTCCCCTAGACACAGATACGCAGTATTTT
TRBJ2-3	.	.	TRBV12-3/TRBV12-4	CASSLEGFTQYF	TGTGCCAGCAGTCTCGAGGGTTTTACGCAGTATTTT
TRBJ1-2	.	.	TRBV7-9	CASSPVGGKRDYGYTF	TGTGCCAGCAGCCCCGTGGGAGGGAAGAGGGACTATGGCTACACCTTC
TRBJ2-4	TRBD1	.	TRBV12-3/TRBV12-4	CASSPLDRVGIQYF	TGTGCCAGCAGTCCCTTGGACAGGGTTGGCATTCAGTACTTC
TRBJ2-3	.	.	TRBV5-1	CASSLGLVADTQYF	TGCGCCAGCAGCTTGGGACTAGTGGCAGATACGCAGTATTTT
TRBJ1-2	.	few	TRBV10-3	CAISVGQVNYGYTF	TGTGCCATCAGTGTGGGTCAGGTTAACTATGGCTACACCTTC
TRBJ2-3	.	.	TRBV5-6	CASSFTSGDTQYF	TGTGCCAGCAGCTTCACATCGGGAGATACGCAGTATTTT
TRBJ2-1	TRBD2	.	TRBV6-4	CASSDSAGGQNEQFF	TGTGCCAGCAGTGACTCCGCGGGGGGGCAGAATGAGCAGTTCTTC
TRBJ2-7	.	few	TRBV20-1	CSGTRTATSYEQYF	TGCAGTGGCACTAGGACAGCGACATCCTACGAGCAGTACTTC
TRBJ1-5	.	.	TRBV20-1	CSAMSGAAYSNQPQHF	TGCAGTGCGATGAGTGGGGCGGCCTATAGCAATCAGCCCCAGCATTTT
TRBJ2-7	.	.	TRBV9	CASSVSWGSSYEQYF	TGTGCCAGCAGCGTCTCTTGGGGGAGCTCCTACGAGCAGTACTTC
TRBJ2-7	TRBD2	.	TRBV12-3/TRBV12-4	CASSALAGGYEQYF	TGTGCCAGCAGTGCCCTAGCGGGGGGCTACGAGCAGTACTTC
TRBJ2-6	.	.	TRBV6-5	CASRLNSGANVLTF	TGTGCCAGCAGGTTGAACTCTGGGGCCAACGTCCTGACTTTC
TRBJ2-5	.	.	TRBV4-2	CASSQVVDDRETQYF	TGTGCCAGCAGCCAAGTGGTAGACGACCGGGAGACCCAGTACTTC
TRBJ2-1	TRBD2	.	TRBV20-1	CSAISGTRRNEQFF	TGCAGTGCTATTAGCGGGACGAGACGCAATGAGCAGTTCTTC
TRBJ2-1	.	few	TRBV13	CASSSRSAREDNEQFF	TGTGCCAGCAGCTCGAGGAGTGCCAGGGAGGACAATGAGCAGTTCTTC
TRBJ2-5	.	.	TRBV5-1	CASSLYPGEQGAQYF	TGCGCCAGCAGCTTGTATCCGGGCGAACAAGGGGCGCAGTACTTC
TRBJ1-2	.	few	TRBV6-1	CASSETQGQTTNYGYTF	TGTGCCAGCAGCGAAACCCAGGGGCAGACTACTAACTATGGCTACACCTTC